A selection of T cell receptor beta chains follows, all from one sample in a study of blood T cell repertoires in COVID-19. The protocol was immunoSEQ multiplex PCR, while the TCRdb copy is restricted to in-frame clones and leaves out a portion. The sample includes approximately 190,000 clones, around 84% of them seen just once. Specimen: PBMCs or T cells enriched from blood (not recorded which). Source of these receptors: a woman in her twenties or thirties who had been exposed to COVID-19. CDR3s leave out the opening cysteine and the closing phenylalanine or tryptophan.

TRBJ2-7 TRBV18 ASSGRGGSYEQY
TRBJ2-7 TRBV12-5 ASGTSGGGEQY
TRBJ2-2 TRBV7-9 ASSPGQGAGGELF
TRBJ2-7 TRBV5-1 ASSSGTTSYEQY
TRBJ1-1 TRBV6-1 ASSEALRVGGNTEAF
TRBJ2-6 TRBV27 ASRSSGSGANVLT
TRBJ1-2 TRBV24-1 ATSDTTGQGNSPISYGYT
TRBJ1-4 TRBV14 ASSQDLAGAAEKLF
TRBJ1-1 TRBV7-9 ASSLAQGATHYTEAF
TRBJ2-3 TRBV13 ASSQTAGESSSTDTQY
TRBJ2-2 TRBV6-5 ASRKTGGISGELF
TRBJ2-5 TRBV19 ASSTGGTEGTQY
TRBJ1-4 TRBV4-1 ASSQFRGEKLF
TRBJ1-5 TRBV3-1/TRBV3-2 ASSPGGGGNQPQH
TRBJ1-1 TRBV5-6 ASSLARNRGDTEAF
TRBJ2-2 TRBV19 ASTTTGLTGELF
TRBJ1-5 TRBV18 ASSPGPGEPQH
TRBJ2-1 TRBV19 ASSIVNNEQF
TRBJ1-5 TRBV23-1 ASPGGGNQPQH
TRBJ1-5 TRBV2 ASSEYPGEPQH
TRBJ1-1 TRBV3-1/TRBV3-2 ASSPTGAPEAF
TRBJ1-4 TRBV5-1 ASSTQGRNEKLF
TRBJ1-6 TRBV10-3 AISRSPGNSPLH
TRBJ1-1 TRBV4-3 ASSQETGWPEAF
TRBJ1-2 TRBV5-1 ASSLNEGGRQGGYGYT
TRBJ1-1 TRBV5-1 ASSLSQMNTEAF
TRBJ1-2 TRBV27 ASSPRSGTVFYGYT
TRBJ2-2 TRBV15 ATSRVQGHPGELF
TRBJ1-4 TRBV5-4 ASSPGGEKLF
TRBJ2-1 TRBV9 ASSVWYPGSSYNEQF
TRBJ1-6 TRBV3-1/TRBV3-2 ASSQERTGVYSPLH
TRBJ2-1 TRBV7-3 ASSLTLGVISGVNSYNEQF
TRBJ1-6 TRBV27 ASSPRGSPLH
TRBJ2-5 TRBV3-1/TRBV3-2 ASSDLAGQETQY
TRBJ1-6 TRBV6-5 ASSYGGGSPLH
TRBJ2-7 TRBV7-9 ASSSTGVYEQY
TRBJ1-4 TRBV5-6 ASSLADRAGEKLF
TRBJ2-7 TRBV7-9 ASRGRGTPSYEQY
TRBJ2-4 TRBV4-1 ASSQGLRENIQY
TRBJ1-2 TRBV9 ASSVAWGTGTPYGYT
TRBJ1-1 TRBV13 ASSLGTGGENTEAF
TRBJ1-2 TRBV6-2/TRBV6-3 ASSYSTRVGD
TRBJ1-1 TRBV4-3 ASSPGTTNTEAF
TRBJ2-7 TRBV5-1 ASSDGQVPQY
TRBJ2-2 TRBV9 ASSEGAGELF
TRBJ1-1 TRBV5-3 ARSSTTGARDTEAF
TRBJ1-1 TRBV10-3 AISDPGGDDTEAF
TRBJ1-4 TRBV2 ASNVKWTGFNEKLF
TRBJ1-1 TRBV19 ASSIDLRGMAF
TRBJ2-5 TRBV7-2 ASTEGGSQTQY
TRBJ1-2 TRBV29-1 SVEVKDRGYGYT
TRBJ2-2 TRBV24-1 ATSDSGLGTGELF
TRBJ1-1 TRBV7-9 ASSSTGRDTEAF
TRBJ2-3 TRBV29-1 SPGQVFTDTQY
TRBJ1-1 TRBV19 ASSRQQGSTEAF
TRBJ1-2 TRBV24-1 ATSDAGAGGYT
TRBJ1-1 TRBV3-1/TRBV3-2 ASSPMDREFSEAF
TRBJ1-2 TRBV11-2 ASSSQGSGGYT